This T cell receptor (beta chain) is from a study of CD8 T cells in ankylosing spondylitis (dated by TCRdb to 2016 to 2017). Study-level background: To find TCR variants linked to disease, the study profiled T cell receptor beta repertoires in ankylosing spondylitis patients and healthy donors. The full study cohort was made up of 25 ankylosing spondylitis patients and more than 90 healthy donors. Peripheral blood was sampled, and synovial fluid was additionally collected from ankylosing spondylitis patients. Beyond this particular receptor, the publication reports: A TCR beta motif made up of several highly homologous amino acid variants appeared to be characteristic of blood from ankylosing spondylitis patients. Some of the motif variants had been reported before in the synovial fluid and blood of reactive arthritis patients, a finding that suggests common disease-initiation mechanisms. The disease-linked clones showed a CD8+ phenotype and occurred at relatively low frequencies in peripheral blood. The disease-linked clones were reported as significantly enriched in matched synovial fluid samples from ankylosing spondylitis patients.

The germline V and J ends show losses of 7 bases and 6 bases respectively, and no gene match explains 13 bases of the junction. There are 16 amino acids in the CDR3, from cysteine to phenylalanine inclusive. Kept here is only the CDR3 DNA, which spans 48 bases and is read in frame from base 1. The CDR1 and CDR2 encoded by the germline V gene are SGHAT and FQNNGV. Reads for this sample came from an Illumina HiSeq 2500. TCR beta libraries were prepared by quantitative 5'-RACE with molecular barcodes. In the paper's pipeline: A new computational method based on a probabilistic model of VDJ rearrangement was used to identify disease-linked TCR variants. TCRdb passed the public sequencing reads through fastp at Q25 and MiXCR, retaining productive beta sequences. Each CDR3 protein appears once, grouped with its most common genes and DNA. In this record, the V and J calls reflect TCRdb's handling and not the investigators' own analysis. Here the sample has roughly 450,000 distinct CDR3 sequences; 25% to 30% occur a single time. Approximately 1% of the sample is held by the ten biggest clonotypes.

In the case of this clonotype: The target of this receptor is not known. No base qualities exist here, and no much larger clone lies one base off it.

The V and J segments used are TRBV11-2 and TRBJ2-1; 9 bases in between match TRBD1. The TCR originated in a male donor with ankylosing spondylitis. The specimen sequenced was blood, either unsorted or a sorted T cell fraction (not recorded which). This receptor has the CDR3 CASNIHRDRVGNEQFF. The nucleotide sequence reads TGTGCCAGCAACATCCACCGGGACAGGGTTGGCAATGAGCAGTTCTTC. With the rest looked up from the reference TRBV11-2 and TRBJ2-1 genes rather than sequenced, the full variable domain is EAGVAQSPRYKIIEKRQSVAFWCNPISGHATLYWYQQILGQGPKLLIQFQNNGVVDDSQLPKDRFSAERLKGVDSTLKIQPAKLEDSAVYLCASNIHRDRVGNEQFFGPGTRLTVL.